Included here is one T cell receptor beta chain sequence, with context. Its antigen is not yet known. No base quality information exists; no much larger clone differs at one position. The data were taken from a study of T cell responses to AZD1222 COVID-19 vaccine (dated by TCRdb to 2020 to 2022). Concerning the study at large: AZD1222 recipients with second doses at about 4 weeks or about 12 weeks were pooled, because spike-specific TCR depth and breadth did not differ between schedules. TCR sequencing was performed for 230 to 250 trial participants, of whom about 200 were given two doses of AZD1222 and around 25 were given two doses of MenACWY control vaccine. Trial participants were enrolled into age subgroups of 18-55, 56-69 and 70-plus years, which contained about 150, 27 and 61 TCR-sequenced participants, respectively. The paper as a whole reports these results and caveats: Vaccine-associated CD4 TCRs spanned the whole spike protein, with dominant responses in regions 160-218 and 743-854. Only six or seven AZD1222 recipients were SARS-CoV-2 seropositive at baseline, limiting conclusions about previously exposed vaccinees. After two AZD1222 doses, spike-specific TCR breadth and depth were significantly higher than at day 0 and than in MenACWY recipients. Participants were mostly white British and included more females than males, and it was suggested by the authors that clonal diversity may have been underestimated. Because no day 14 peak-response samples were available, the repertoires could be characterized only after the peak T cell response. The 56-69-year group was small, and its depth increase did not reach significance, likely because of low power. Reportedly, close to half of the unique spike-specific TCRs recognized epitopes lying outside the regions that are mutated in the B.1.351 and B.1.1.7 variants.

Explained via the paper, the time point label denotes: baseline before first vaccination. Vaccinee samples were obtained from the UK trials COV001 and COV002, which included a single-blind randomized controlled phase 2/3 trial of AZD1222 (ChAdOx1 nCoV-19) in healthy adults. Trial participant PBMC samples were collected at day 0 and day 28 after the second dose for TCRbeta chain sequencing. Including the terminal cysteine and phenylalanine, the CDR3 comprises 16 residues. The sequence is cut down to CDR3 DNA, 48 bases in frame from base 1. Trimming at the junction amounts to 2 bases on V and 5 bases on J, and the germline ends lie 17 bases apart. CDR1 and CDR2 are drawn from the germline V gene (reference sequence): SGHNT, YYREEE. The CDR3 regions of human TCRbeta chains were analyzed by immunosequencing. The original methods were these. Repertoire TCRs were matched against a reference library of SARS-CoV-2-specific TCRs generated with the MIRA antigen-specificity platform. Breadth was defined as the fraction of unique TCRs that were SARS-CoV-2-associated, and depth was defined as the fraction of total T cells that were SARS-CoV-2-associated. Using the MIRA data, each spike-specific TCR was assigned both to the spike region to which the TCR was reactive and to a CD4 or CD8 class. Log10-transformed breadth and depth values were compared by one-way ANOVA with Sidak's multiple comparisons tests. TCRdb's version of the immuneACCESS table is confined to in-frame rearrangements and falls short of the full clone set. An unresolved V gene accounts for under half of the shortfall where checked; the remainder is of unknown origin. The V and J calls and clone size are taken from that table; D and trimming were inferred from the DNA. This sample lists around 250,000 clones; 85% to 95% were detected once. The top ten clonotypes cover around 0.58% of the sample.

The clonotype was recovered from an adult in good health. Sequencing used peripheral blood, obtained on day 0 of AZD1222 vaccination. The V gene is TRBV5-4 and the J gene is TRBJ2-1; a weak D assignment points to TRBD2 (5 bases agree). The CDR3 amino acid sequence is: CASSFFEGINDNEQFF. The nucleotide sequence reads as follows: TGTGCCAGCAGCTTCTTTGAGGGTATAAACGACAATGAGCAGTTCTTC. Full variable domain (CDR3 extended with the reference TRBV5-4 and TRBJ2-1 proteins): ETGVTQSPTHLIKTRGQQVTLRCSSQSGHNTVSWYQQALGQGPQFIFQYYREEENGRGNFPPRFSGLQFPNYSSELNVNALELDDSALYLCASSFFEGINDNEQFFGPGTRLTVL.